The clone carrying this TCR beta chain was seen once. This table comes from immunoSEQ multiplex PCR, and its TCRdb copy is limited to in-frame clones, with some not included. The sample records 65,000 to 70,000 clones, roughly 84% being singletons. V gave up 5 bases and J gave up 9 bases; unmatched junction bases: 10. This CDR3 is 16 amino acids long. CDR1 SGHAT and CDR2 FQDESV come from the germline V gene (reference sequence). The data were obtained in a study of OX40 agonist ivuxolimab in advanced cancers. This chain links TRBV11-1 with TRBJ2-1; 13 bases agree with TRBD2. Here the sequenced sample was CD4+ or CD8+ T cells sorted from blood, taken in a trial of the OX40 agonist ivuxolimab. This clonotype was obtained from an adult with an advanced solid tumor such as melanoma, head and neck, liver or kidney cancer. The CDR3 is CASSPTSGGARSEQFF. DNA of the CDR3: TGTGCCAGCAGCCCAACTAGCGGGGGGGCCCGGAGTGAGCAGTTCTTC. Full variable domain (missing parts from reference TRBV11-1 and TRBJ2-1): EAEVAQSPRYKITEKSQAVAFWCDPISGHATLYWYRQILGQGPELLVQFQDESVVDDSQLPKDRFSAERLKGVDSTLKIQPAELGDSAMYLCASSPTSGGARSEQFFGPGTRLTVL.